A selection of T cell receptor beta chains follows, all from one sample in a study of shared clonotypes between healthy human individuals. Only in-frame clones appear in the TCRdb table, and some are missing; sequencing was by immunoSEQ multiplex PCR. The sample holds 2 million to 2.5 million clones, approximately 93% seen once. Material for sequencing was naive CD4+ T cells from PBMCs. These TCRs come from a man between 18 and 29 years old in good health. Some clones in this sample may be carry-over from other donors' samples. Both conserved end residues are part of each CDR3. A D gene is named only where the DNA matches it firmly. The size entry is marked missing in some rows and otherwise reads once, few, many or a size class.

CDR3 length	D gene	V gene	J gene	clone size	CDR3 protein	CDR3 DNA
13	TRBD1	TRBV27	TRBJ2-7	NA	CASWDRERYEQYF	TGTGCCAGCTGGGACAGGGAACGGTACGAGCAGTACTTC
15	NA	TRBV5-1	TRBJ1-1	NA	CASSQSLGVGTEAFF	TGCGCCAGCAGCCAATCCCTAGGTGTGGGCACTGAAGCTTTCTTT
12	NA	TRBV29-1	TRBJ1-1	NA	CSGQSFNTEVFF	TGCAGCGGACAGTCTTTTAACACTGAAGTTTTCTTT
15	TRBD1	TRBV2	TRBJ1-5	NA	CASSEWGGGYQPQHF	TGTGCCAGCAGTGAATGGGGAGGGGGCTATCAGCCCCAGCATTTT
14	TRBD1	TRBV19	TRBJ2-7	NA	CASSRAGTAYEQYF	TGTGCCAGTAGTAGAGCAGGGACAGCCTACGAGCAGTACTTC
18	TRBD2	TRBV14	TRBJ2-7	NA	CASSQDVGTSGSSYEQYF	TGTGCCAGCAGCCAAGATGTAGGGACTAGTGGCAGCTCCTACGAGCAGTACTTC
15	TRBD1	TRBV28	TRBJ1-2	NA	CASSFGQGASSGYTF	TGTGCCAGCAGTTTTGGACAGGGGGCGAGTAGTGGCTACACCTTC
18	NA	TRBV10-1	TRBJ1-1	NA	CASSELCVRREMNTEAFF	TGCGCCAGCAGTGAGCTTTGTGTAAGACGGGAAATGAACACTGAAGCTTTCTTT
16	NA	TRBV11-2	TRBJ2-3	NA	CASRDRSPRSTDTQYF	TGTGCCAGCAGAGACAGGTCCCCGCGGAGCACAGATACGCAGTATTTT
15	NA	TRBV7-9	TRBJ1-3	NA	CASSSSRSPGNTIYF	TGTGCCAGCAGCTCTTCGCGGAGCCCTGGAAACACCATATATTTT
15	NA	TRBV6-1	TRBJ1-2	NA	CASSQRLGANYGYTF	TGTGCCAGCAGTCAAAGACTGGGAGCTAACTATGGCTACACCTTC
16	TRBD2	TRBV4-2	TRBJ2-1	NA	CASSQDFSREGGEQFF	TGTGCCAGCAGCCAAGATTTCTCGCGGGAGGGGGGAGAGCAGTTCTTC
15	NA	TRBV18	TRBJ2-3	NA	CASSPGMRDTDTQYF	TGTGCCAGCTCACCAGGGATGAGGGACACAGATACGCAGTATTTT
20	TRBD1	TRBV9	TRBJ2-2	NA	CASSAQTGAGFYRHTGELFF	TGTGCCAGCAGCGCCCAGACAGGGGCCGGATTCTACCGGCACACCGGGGAGCTGTTTTTT
12	NA	TRBV30	TRBJ1-1	NA	CAWSDGGAEAFF	TGTGCCTGGAGCGACGGCGGCGCTGAAGCTTTCTTT
16	TRBD1	TRBV18	TRBJ1-1	few	CASSPGNRGRNTEAFF	TGTGCCAGCTCACCGGGGAACAGGGGGAGGAACACTGAAGCTTTCTTT
13	NA	TRBV27	TRBJ2-3	NA	CASGRPITDTQYF	TGTGCCAGCGGGAGACCTATCACAGATACGCAGTATTTT
15	TRBD2	TRBV9	TRBJ2-7	NA	CASSVGVGGSYEQYF	TGTGCCAGCAGCGTAGGGGTAGGCGGGAGCTACGAGCAGTACTTC
14	NA	TRBV6-5	TRBJ1-1	NA	CASIPRGPNTEAFF	TGTGCCAGCATCCCCAGGGGACCTAACACTGAAGCTTTCTTT
15	TRBD2	TRBV28	TRBJ2-2	NA	CASSPPGLVTGELFF	TGTGCCAGCAGTCCCCCGGGACTAGTGACCGGGGAGCTGTTTTTT
13	NA	TRBV18	TRBJ2-5	NA	CASSPEGGETQYF	TGTGCCAGCTCACCAGAGGGCGGGGAGACCCAGTACTTC
15	TRBD1	TRBV5-1	TRBJ2-5	NA	CASSFVYRGQETQYF	TGCGCCAGCAGCTTTGTCTACAGGGGGCAGGAGACCCAGTACTTC
13	NA	TRBV11-3	TRBJ2-1	NA	CASSFTPYNEQFF	TGTGCCAGCAGCTTTACACCCTACAATGAGCAGTTCTTC
16	NA	TRBV28	TRBJ2-7	once	CASSFSGWDNAYEQYF	TGTGCCAGCAGTTTCAGCGGGTGGGACAACGCCTACGAGCAGTACTTC
14	NA	TRBV27	TRBJ2-7	NA	CASSSPGGNYEQYF	TGTGCCAGCAGTTCGCCCGGGGGCAACTACGAGCAGTACTTC
14	NA	TRBV28	TRBJ1-2	NA	CASRLNKGGYGYTF	TGTGCCAGCAGGTTAAACAAGGGGGGCTATGGCTACACCTTC
14	NA	TRBV9	TRBJ1-1	NA	CASSVGAVNTEAFF	TGTGCCAGCAGCGTAGGGGCCGTGAACACTGAAGCTTTCTTT
15	NA	TRBV6-4	TRBJ2-6	NA	CASSYEASGANVLTF	TGTGCCAGCAGTTACGAGGCCTCTGGGGCCAACGTCCTGACTTTC
13	NA	TRBV4-3	TRBJ2-3	NA	CASSQGWTDTQYF	TGCGCCAGCAGCCAAGGGTGGACAGATACGCAGTATTTT